This TCR beta chain was observed in a study of regulatory T cells in long-lasting Graves disease. The CDR3 is made up of 16 amino acids. Germline V gives CDR1 DFQATT, CDR2 SNEGSKA (reference sequence). V shed 4 bases and J 4 bases; nucleotides not matched to a gene: 10. This clonotype has only a few counts. Time point noted: newly diagnosed GD, antithyroid drugs for less than 3 months. The TCR library used RNA extracted from PBMCs. Through Arm-PCR of CDR3 regions and iRepertoire HTBI primers, TCR beta libraries were built. TCRdb ran MiXCR on the multiplex PCR reads and lists one entry per CDR3 protein. The sample includes hundreds of thousands of distinct CDR3 sequences, about 15% of them seen just once. The same data also contributed to another study, on T cells in Graves' hyperthyroidism and ophthalmopathy.

The source of this sequence is a woman aged 25 to 39 with Graves disease. The sample here was peripheral blood mononuclear cells (PBMCs), taken at new diagnosis, from a patient treated with antithyroid drugs. This chain joins TRBV20-1 and TRBJ2-1, with 10 bases fitting TRBD2. The CDR3 DNA follows: TGCAGTGCTACCGCGAGCGGGAGGGTGGGGTACAATGAGCAGTTCTTC. Encoded protein: CSATASGRVGYNEQFF.